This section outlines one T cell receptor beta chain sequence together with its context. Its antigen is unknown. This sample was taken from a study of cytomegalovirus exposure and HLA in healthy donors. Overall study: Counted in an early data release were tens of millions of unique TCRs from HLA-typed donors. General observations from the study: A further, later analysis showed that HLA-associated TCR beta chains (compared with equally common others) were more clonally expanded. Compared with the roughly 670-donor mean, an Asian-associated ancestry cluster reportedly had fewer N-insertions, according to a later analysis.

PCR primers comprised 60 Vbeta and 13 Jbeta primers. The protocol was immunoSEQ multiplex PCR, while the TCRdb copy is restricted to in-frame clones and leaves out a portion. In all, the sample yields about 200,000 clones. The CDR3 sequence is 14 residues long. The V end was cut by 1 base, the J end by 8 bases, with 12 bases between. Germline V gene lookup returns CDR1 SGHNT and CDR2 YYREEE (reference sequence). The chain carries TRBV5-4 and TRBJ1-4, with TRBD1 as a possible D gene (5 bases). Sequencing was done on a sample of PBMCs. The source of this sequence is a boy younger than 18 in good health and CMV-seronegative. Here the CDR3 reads CASSLTGSGEKLFF. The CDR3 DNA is TGTGCCAGCAGCTTGACAGGATCCGGGGAAAAACTGTTTTTT.